This T cell receptor (beta chain) was sequenced for a study of T cells in Graves' hyperthyroidism and ophthalmopathy. Study-level findings and limits: Also found in blood were most expanded thyroid clonotypes above 0.001.

As regards this clonotype: Antigen unknown.

The source material, RNA transcripts, was used to amplify TCR beta CDR3 regions. A set of HTBI primers served as the primers for a first-round RT-PCR of the TCR CDR3. TCRdb redid the calling of the multiplex PCR reads with MiXCR, one entry per CDR3 protein. The sample shows nearly 600,000 distinct CDR3 sequences, over 12% of them seen only once. Deletions cut 3 bases from V and 2 bases from J, with 17 bases between. This CDR3 has 16 residues. Per the germline V gene, CDR1 is MGHRA and CDR2 is YSYEKL. This TCR came from a woman younger than 35 with Graves' ophthalmopathy. Material: blood. The chain joins TRBV4-1 to TRBJ2-7; D possibly corresponds to TRBD2 (7 bases). CDR3 in DNA: TGCGCCAGCAGCCATGAGATGGGGGCGGGAGCCTACGAGCAGTACTTC. Protein: CASSHEMGAGAYEQYF.